This T cell receptor beta chain appears in the sequencing data of a study of T-cell reconstitution after alpha-beta-depleted transplantation in children. Unique molecular identifiers tagged the TCRbeta library. TCRdb recomputed calls from the PCR reads with MiXCR, one row per CDR3 protein. The repertoire consists of 200,000 or so distinct CDR3 sequences, with 5% to 6.5% occurring once and the leading ten covering approximately 4.1%. General observations from the study: At the one-year point after transplant, T-cell counts and TCRbeta diversity were found to come mostly from T cells that had been newly produced. About two months after transplant, alpha-beta T cells reportedly came from several hundred expanded graft clones. Surviving recipient T cells and thymic progenitors produced the high day-60 TCRbeta diversity seen in some patients.

This clonotype was seen many times. The antigen is undetermined. The sequencing used PBMCs, collected before TCRalphabeta/CD19-depleted stem cell transplant. The receptor comes from a girl under three years old with combined immunodeficiency, due to receive a stem cell transplant.

The CDR3 loop is CATSPGRYNEQFF. CDR3 coding DNA: TGTGCCACCAGCCCAGGTCGCTACAATGAGCAGTTCTTC. The J gene is TRBJ2-1, the V gene TRBV24-1; D unresolved. Germline CDR1 is KGHDR and CDR2 is SFDVKD. V was pared by 7 bases and J by 3 bases, with 9 bases between. The CDR3 is 13 residues long.